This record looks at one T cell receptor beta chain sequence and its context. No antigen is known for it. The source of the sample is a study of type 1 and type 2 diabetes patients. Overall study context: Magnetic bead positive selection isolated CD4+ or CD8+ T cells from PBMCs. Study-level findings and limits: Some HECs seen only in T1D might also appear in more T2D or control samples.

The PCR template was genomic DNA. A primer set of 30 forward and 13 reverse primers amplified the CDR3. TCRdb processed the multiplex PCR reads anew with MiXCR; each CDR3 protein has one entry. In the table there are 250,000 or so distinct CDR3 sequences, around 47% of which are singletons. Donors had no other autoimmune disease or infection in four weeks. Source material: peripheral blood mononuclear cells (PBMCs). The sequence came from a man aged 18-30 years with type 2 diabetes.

The CDR3 sequence is CAWSPGVNYGYTF. The CDR3, as DNA: TGTGCCTGGAGTCCCGGGGTGAACTATGGCTACACCTTC. The genes are TRBV30 and TRBJ1-2; D call uncertain. Germline CDR1 is GTSNPN and CDR2 is SVGIG (reference sequence). V lost 2 bases and J lost 2, with 9 bases in between. CDR3 size: 13 residues.